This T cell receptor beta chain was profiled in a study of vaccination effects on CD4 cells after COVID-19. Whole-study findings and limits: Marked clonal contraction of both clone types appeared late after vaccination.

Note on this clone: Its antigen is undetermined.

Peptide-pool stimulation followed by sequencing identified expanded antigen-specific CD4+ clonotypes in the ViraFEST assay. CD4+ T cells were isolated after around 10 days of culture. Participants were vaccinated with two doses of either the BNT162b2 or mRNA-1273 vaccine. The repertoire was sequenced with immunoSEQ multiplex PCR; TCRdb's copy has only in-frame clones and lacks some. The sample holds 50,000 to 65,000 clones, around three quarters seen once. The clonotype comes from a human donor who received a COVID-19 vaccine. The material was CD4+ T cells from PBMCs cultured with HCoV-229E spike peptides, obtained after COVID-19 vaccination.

The CDR3 here is CASSQDKGNNEQFF. The CDR3, as DNA: TGCGCCAGCAGCCAAGACAAGGGGAACAATGAGCAGTTCTTC. This rearrangement joins TRBV4-3 to TRBJ2-1, with D tentatively TRBD1 (5 bases). The CDR3 is made up of 14 amino acids. CDR1 and CDR2 (germline): LGHNA, YSLEER. V lost 0 bases, J lost 5 bases, and 8 bases lay in between.